A selection of T cell receptor beta chains follows, all from one sample in a study of cytomegalovirus exposure and HLA in healthy donors. The repertoire was sequenced with immunoSEQ multiplex PCR; TCRdb's copy has only in-frame clones and lacks some. The repertoire has 150,000 or so clones, about 77% of them found once; the top ten carry under 2%. Specimen: PBMCs. These TCRs come from a female donor in good health and CMV-seronegative. Both conserved end residues are part of each CDR3. The D gene is left open where the match is weak. A row's size may be missing; if present it is once, few, many or a size class.

D: TRBD2
J: TRBJ2-3
V: TRBV6-5
size: few
length: 15
DNA: TGTGCCAGCAGCCTAGGGGCGGGAGGGAGGAATACGCAGTATTTT
CDR3: CASSLGAGGRNTQYF

D: TRBD1
J: TRBJ1-1
V: TRBV29-1
size: NA
length: 14
DNA: TGCAGCGCCGAGGGACAGGGACTCGGCACTGAAGCTTTCTTT
CDR3: CSAEGQGLGTEAFF

D: NA
J: TRBJ2-7
V: TRBV6-6
size: NA
length: 12
DNA: TGTGCCAGCAGCGGTGGGGGCTACGAGCAGTACTTC
CDR3: CASSGGGYEQYF

D: NA
J: TRBJ2-7
V: TRBV7-9
size: NA
length: 14
DNA: TGTGCCAGCAGCTCACAGGGAATCTCCTACGAGCAGTACTTC
CDR3: CASSSQGISYEQYF

D: NA
J: TRBJ2-7
V: TRBV2
size: NA
length: 13
DNA: TGTGCCATCGAGGGGGGGGGCCGGTACGAGCAGTACTTC
CDR3: CAIEGGGRYEQYF

D: TRBD2
J: TRBJ2-3
V: TRBV5-1
size: NA
length: 17
DNA: TGCGCCTCCAGGGCGGCTAGCGGGGGATTAAGCACAGATACGCAGTATTTT
CDR3: CASRAASGGLSTDTQYF

D: TRBD1
J: TRBJ1-4
V: TRBV28
size: NA
length: 15
DNA: TGTGCCAGCAGTCCCGCCGGGACAGGGGACGAAAAACTGTTTTTT
CDR3: CASSPAGTGDEKLFF

D: NA
J: TRBJ2-6
V: TRBV29-1
size: NA
length: 17
DNA: TGCAGCGTTGTTAGTCCGGGGAGGAACTCTGGGGCCAACGTCCTGACTTTC
CDR3: CSVVSPGRNSGANVLTF

D: TRBD2
J: TRBJ2-1
V: TRBV7-3
size: NA
length: 18
DNA: TGTGCCAGCAGCCCTGAAACCTTCCTCGCGGGGGGGTACAATGAGCAGTTCTTC
CDR3: CASSPETFLAGGYNEQFF

D: TRBD2
J: TRBJ2-7
V: TRBV5-6
size: NA
length: 15
DNA: TGTGCCAGCAGCTTGGCGGGGGGGGGAAGCGACGAGCAGTACTTC
CDR3: CASSLAGGGSDEQYF

D: NA
J: TRBJ2-5
V: TRBV7-8
size: NA
length: 14
DNA: TGTGCCAGCAGCTACCCCCAGGGATTGGAGACCCAGTACTTC
CDR3: CASSYPQGLETQYF

D: TRBD1
J: TRBJ2-7
V: TRBV6-5
size: NA
length: 15
DNA: TGTGCCAGCAGTTCTCGCGGACAGGGGAGGGACGAGCAGTACTTC
CDR3: CASSSRGQGRDEQYF

D: TRBD1
J: TRBJ1-2
V: TRBV11-2
size: NA
length: 14
DNA: TGTGCCAGCAGCGGGACAGGGGCAGACTATGGCTACACCTTC
CDR3: CASSGTGADYGYTF

D: TRBD2
J: TRBJ2-1
V: TRBV19
size: NA
length: 14
DNA: TGTGCCAGTAGTGGGGGCGGGGGGGTCAATGAGCAGTTCTTC
CDR3: CASSGGGGVNEQFF

D: TRBD1
J: TRBJ2-7
V: TRBV11-3
size: NA
length: 15
DNA: TGTGCCAGCAGCGTCCAGGGGACAGGAACCTACGAGCAGTACTTC
CDR3: CASSVQGTGTYEQYF

D: NA
J: TRBJ2-7
V: TRBV10-1
size: NA
length: 12
DNA: TGCGCCAGCAGTGGTGCGGCCTACGAGCAGTACTTC
CDR3: CASSGAAYEQYF

D: TRBD1
J: TRBJ2-1
V: TRBV5-1
size: NA
length: 16
DNA: TGCGCCAGCAGCTTAGACATGACAGGGATCTACAATGAGCAGTTCTTC
CDR3: CASSLDMTGIYNEQFF

D: NA
J: TRBJ1-2
V: TRBV12-2
size: NA
length: 15
DNA: TGTGCAAGTCGCTTAGGGGCGGGTCAGGCGGGGGGCTACACCTTC
CDR3: CASRLGAGQAGGYTF

D: NA
J: TRBJ1-6
V: TRBV7-2
size: NA
length: 15
DNA: TGTGCCAGCAGCTTAGGCCAGGGATTGAGTTCACCCCTCCACTTT
CDR3: CASSLGQGLSSPLHF

D: NA
J: TRBJ2-7
V: TRBV11-3
size: NA
length: 13
DNA: TGTGCCAGCAGCACCGCGGAGGGCTACGAGCAGTACTTC
CDR3: CASSTAEGYEQYF

D: NA
J: TRBJ1-5
V: TRBV7-9
size: NA
length: 15
DNA: TGTGCCAGCAGCTTAGGCTCGACACGTAATCAGCCCCAGCATTTT
CDR3: CASSLGSTRNQPQHF

D: NA
J: TRBJ2-3
V: TRBV7-2
size: NA
length: 17
DNA: TGTGCCAGCAGCCCTATCGGGGGACCGACTCGCACAGATACGCAGTATTTT
CDR3: CASSPIGGPTRTDTQYF

D: TRBD2
J: TRBJ2-2
V: TRBV19
size: NA
length: 17
DNA: TGTGCCAGTACCCTGATTAGCGGGAGTACGAACACCGGGGAGCTGTTTTTT
CDR3: CASTLISGSTNTGELFF

D: NA
J: TRBJ2-7
V: TRBV20-1
size: NA
length: 11
DNA: TGCAGTGCTGAGGGGGGGGAGGTGCAGTACTTC
CDR3: CSAEGGEVQYF